The TCR beta chain described here comes from a study of cytomegalovirus exposure and HLA in healthy donors. General study results and limits: The study recorded around 160 TCR beta chains that were cytomegalovirus-associated.

This clone appeared a single time. Antigen unknown. At one of its ends the junction is not consistent with the germline gene, which may arise from a read error. CDR1 is SEHNR, CDR2 FQNEAQ, per germline (reference sequence). The CDR3 runs 16 residues. Likely unrecorded immune exposures existed in these nominally healthy donors. The PCR employed 60 Vbeta primers together with 13 Jbeta primers. The method was immunoSEQ multiplex PCR; TCRdb's version includes in-frame clones alone and lacks a portion of them. The sample holds roughly 160,000 clones; approximately 85% are singletons and the top ten take about 10%.

The chain is built from TRBV7-9 and TRBJ2-1; 11 bases match TRBD1. The receptor comes from a man younger than 35 in good health and CMV-seropositive. Specimen: PBMCs. The CDR3 DNA follows: TGTTCCAGCAGCTGGGGGGGACAGGGGGGTATCGGTGAGCAGTTCTTC. Encoded protein: CSSSWGGQGGIGEQFF.